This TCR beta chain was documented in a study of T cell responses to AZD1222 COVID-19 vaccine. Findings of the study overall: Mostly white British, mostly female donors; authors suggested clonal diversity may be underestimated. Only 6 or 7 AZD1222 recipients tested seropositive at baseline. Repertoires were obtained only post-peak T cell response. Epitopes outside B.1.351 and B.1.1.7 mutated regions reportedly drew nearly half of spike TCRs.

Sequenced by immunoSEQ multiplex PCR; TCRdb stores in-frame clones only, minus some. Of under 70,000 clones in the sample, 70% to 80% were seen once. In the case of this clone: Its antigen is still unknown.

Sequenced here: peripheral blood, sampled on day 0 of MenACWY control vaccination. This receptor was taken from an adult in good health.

CDR3 nucleotide sequence: TGTGCCAGCAGCTCCGGGGGGAAGGGCACTGAAGCTTTCTTT. The encoded protein is CASSSGGKGTEAFF. The genes are TRBV7-2 and TRBJ1-1; possible D gene TRBD1, 5 bases. This CDR3 comprises 14 residues. Germline V CDR1 and CDR2: SGHTA, FQGNSA. Trimming stripped 4 bases from V and 4 bases from J, with 13 bases between.